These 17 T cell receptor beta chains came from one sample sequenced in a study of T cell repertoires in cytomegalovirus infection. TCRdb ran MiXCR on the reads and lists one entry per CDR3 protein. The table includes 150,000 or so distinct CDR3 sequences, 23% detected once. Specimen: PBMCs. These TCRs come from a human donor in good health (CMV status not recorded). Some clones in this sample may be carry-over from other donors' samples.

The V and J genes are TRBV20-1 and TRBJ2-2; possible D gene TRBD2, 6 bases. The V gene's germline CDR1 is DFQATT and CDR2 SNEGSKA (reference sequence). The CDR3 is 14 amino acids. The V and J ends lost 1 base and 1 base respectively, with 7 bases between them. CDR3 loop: CSARAGVNTGELFF. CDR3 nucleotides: TGCAGTGCTAGAGCGGGGGTGAACACCGGGGAGCTGTTTTTT.

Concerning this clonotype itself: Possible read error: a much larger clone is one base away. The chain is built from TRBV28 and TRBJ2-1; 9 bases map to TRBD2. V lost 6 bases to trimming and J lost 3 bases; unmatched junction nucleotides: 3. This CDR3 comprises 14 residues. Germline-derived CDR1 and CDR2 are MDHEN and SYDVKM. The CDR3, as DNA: TGTGCCAGCAGCCCACTAGCGGGCTACAATGAGCAGTTCTTC. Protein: CASSPLAGYNEQFF.

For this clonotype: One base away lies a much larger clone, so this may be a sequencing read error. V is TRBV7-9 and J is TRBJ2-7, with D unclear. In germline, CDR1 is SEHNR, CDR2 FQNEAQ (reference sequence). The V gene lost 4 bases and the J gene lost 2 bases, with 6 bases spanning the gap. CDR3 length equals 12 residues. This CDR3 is CASSYGPYEQYF. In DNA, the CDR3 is TGTGCCAGCAGCTACGGGCCCTACGAGCAGTACTTC.

CDR3 region: CASSQDLAGSPTMEQFF. For the CDR3, the DNA is TGTGCCAGCAGCCAAGACCTAGCGGGTTCACCTACAATGGAGCAGTTCTTC. J is TRBJ2-1 and V is TRBV4-2; TRBD2 agrees at 8 bases. V lost 0 bases and J lost 10; bases outside the gene matches: 14. This CDR3 comprises 17 residues. Germline CDR1 is LGHNA and CDR2 is YNFKEQ.

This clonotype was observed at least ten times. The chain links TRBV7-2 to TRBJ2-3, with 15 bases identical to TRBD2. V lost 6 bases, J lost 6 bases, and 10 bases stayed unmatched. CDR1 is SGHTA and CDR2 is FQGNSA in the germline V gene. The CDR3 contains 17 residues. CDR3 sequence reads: CASRPNGLAGGRDTQYF. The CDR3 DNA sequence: TGTGCCAGCAGACCAAACGGACTAGCGGGAGGGAGGGATACGCAGTATTTT.

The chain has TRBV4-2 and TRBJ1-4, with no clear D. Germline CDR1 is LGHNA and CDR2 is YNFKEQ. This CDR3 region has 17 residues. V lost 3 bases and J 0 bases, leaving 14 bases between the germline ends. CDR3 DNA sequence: TGTGCCAGCAGCCATGGCTTCGGGGATGCAACTAATGAAAAACTGTTTTTT. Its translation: CASSHGFGDATNEKLFF.

CDR3 region: CSVGSGGTGELFF. The CDR3 coding sequence is TGCAGCGTTGGAAGCGGGGGGACCGGGGAGCTGTTTTTT. The chain combines TRBV29-1 with TRBJ2-2; the match to TRBD2 covers 9 bases. J was trimmed by 5 bases and V by 4 bases; bases with no gene match: 2. In germline, CDR1 is SQVTM, CDR2 ANQGSEA. CDR3 length equals 13 residues.

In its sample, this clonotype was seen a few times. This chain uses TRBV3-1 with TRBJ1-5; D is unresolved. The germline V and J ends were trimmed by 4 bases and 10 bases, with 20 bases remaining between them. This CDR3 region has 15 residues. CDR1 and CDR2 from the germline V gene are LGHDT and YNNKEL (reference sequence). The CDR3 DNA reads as TGTGCCAGCAGCCCAGGTTCTGGGCCAGCCCGACCCCAGCATTTT. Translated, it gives CASSPGSGPARPQHF.

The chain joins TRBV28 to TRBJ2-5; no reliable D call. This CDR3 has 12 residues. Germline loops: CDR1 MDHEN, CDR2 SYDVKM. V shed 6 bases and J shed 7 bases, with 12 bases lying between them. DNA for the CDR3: TGTGCCAGCAGCGGCGACTCAGGGACCCAGTACTTC. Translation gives CASSGDSGTQYF.

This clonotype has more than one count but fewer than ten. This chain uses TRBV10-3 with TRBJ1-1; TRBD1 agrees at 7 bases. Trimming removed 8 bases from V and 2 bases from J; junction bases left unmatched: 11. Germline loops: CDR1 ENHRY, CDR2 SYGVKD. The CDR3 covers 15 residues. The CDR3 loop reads CAIQTRQGGNTEAFF. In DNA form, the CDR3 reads TGTGCCATCCAGACGCGACAGGGTGGAAACACTGAAGCTTTCTTT.

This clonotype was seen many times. Here the CDR3 reads CASSGTGTNTEAFF. Written as DNA, the CDR3 is TGTGCCAGCAGCGGGACAGGGACCAACACTGAAGCTTTCTTT. The chain joins TRBV7-9 to TRBJ1-1; 9 positions match TRBD1. The CDR3 sequence is 14 residues long. Germline CDR1 reads SEHNR; CDR2 reads FQNEAQ (reference sequence). With 5 bases clipped from V and 2 bases from J, the junction kept 3 bases outside the gene matches. The full variable domain, in which reference TRBV7-9 and TRBJ1-1 provide the parts outside the CDR3, is DTGVSQNPRHKITKRGQNVTFRCDPISEHNRLYWYRQTLGQGPEFLTYFQNEAQLEKSRLLSDRFSAERPKGSFSTLEIQRTEQGDSAMYLCASSGTGTNTEAFFGQGTRLTVV.

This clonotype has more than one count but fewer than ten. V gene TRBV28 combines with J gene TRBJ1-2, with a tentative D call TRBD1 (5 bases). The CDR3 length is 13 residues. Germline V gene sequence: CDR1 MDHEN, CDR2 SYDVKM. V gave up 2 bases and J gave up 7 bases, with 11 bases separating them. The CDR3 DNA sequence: TGTGCCAGCAGTTTAAACAGGAGGGGTGGCTACACCTTC. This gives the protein CASSLNRRGGYTF.

Written as DNA, the CDR3 is TGTGCCAGCAGTGGGACAGGGCATGATCAGCCCCAGCATTTT. Its translation is CASSGTGHDQPQHF. The rearrangement links TRBV25-1 to TRBJ1-5; 8 nucleotides agree with TRBD1. The junction had 4 bases not matched to a gene; V was cut back by 4 bases and J by 5 bases. The CDR3 contains 14 residues. Germline loops: CDR1 MGHDK, CDR2 SYGVNS.

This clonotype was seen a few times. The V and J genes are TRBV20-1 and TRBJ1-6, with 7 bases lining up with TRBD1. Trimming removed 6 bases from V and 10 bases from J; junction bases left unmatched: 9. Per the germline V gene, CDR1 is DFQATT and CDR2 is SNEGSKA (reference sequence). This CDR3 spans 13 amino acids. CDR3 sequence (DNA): TGCAGTGCCCCCGGGACAGCGGACTCACCCCTCCACTTT. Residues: CSAPGTADSPLHF.

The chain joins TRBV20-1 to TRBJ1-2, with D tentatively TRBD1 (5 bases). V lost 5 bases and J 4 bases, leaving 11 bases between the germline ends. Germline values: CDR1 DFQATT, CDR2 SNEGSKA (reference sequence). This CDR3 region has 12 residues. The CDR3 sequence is CSAWTLIYGYTF. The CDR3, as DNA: TGCAGTGCTTGGACACTCATCTATGGCTACACCTTC.

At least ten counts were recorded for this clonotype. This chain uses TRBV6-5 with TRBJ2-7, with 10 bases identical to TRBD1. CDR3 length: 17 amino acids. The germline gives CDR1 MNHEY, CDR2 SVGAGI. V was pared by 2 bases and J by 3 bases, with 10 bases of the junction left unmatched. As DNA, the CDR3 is TGTGCCAGCAGTTACACGTCCGGGACAGGGGTGAACTACGAGCAGTACTTC. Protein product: CASSYTSGTGVNYEQYF.

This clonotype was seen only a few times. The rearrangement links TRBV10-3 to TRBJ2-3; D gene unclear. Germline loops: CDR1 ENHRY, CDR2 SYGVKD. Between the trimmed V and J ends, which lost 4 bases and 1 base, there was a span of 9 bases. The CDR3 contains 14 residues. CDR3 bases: TGTGCCATCAGTGGTAAGGGTGGCACAGATACGCAGTATTTT. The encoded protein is CAISGKGGTDTQYF.